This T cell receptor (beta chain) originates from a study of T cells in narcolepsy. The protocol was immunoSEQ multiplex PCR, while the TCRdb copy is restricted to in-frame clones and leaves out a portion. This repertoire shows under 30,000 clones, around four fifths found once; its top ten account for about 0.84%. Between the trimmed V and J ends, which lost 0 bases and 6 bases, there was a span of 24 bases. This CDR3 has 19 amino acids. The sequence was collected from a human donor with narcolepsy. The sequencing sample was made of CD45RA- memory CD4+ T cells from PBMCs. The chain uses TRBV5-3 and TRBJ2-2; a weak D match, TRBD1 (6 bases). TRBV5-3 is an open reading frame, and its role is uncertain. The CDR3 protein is CARSLVRFGDKVLAGELFF. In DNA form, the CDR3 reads TGTGCCAGAAGCTTGGTAAGATTCGGGGACAAGGTTTTGGCCGGGGAGCTGTTTTTT.